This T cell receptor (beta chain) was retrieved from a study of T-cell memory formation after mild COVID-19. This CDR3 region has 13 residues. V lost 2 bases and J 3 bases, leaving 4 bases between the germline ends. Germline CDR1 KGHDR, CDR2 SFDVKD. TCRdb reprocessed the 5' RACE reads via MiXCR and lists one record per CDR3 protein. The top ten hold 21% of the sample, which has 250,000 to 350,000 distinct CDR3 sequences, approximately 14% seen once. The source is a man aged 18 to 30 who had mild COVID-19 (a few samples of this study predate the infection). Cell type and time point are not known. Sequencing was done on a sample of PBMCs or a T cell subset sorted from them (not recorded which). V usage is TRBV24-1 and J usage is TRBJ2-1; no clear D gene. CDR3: CATSDSIYNEQFF. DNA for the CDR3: TGTGCCACCAGTGATTCTATCTACAATGAGCAGTTCTTC.